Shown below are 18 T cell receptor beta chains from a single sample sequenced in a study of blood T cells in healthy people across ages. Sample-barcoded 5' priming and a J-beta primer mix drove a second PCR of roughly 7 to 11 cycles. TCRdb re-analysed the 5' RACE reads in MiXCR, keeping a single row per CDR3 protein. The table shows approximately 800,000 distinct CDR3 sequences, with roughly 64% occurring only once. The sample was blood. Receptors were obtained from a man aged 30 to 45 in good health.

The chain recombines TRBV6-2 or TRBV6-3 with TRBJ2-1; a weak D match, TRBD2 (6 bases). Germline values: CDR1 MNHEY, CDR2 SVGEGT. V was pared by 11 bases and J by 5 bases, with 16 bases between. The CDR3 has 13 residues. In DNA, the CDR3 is TGTGCCGCCCATGGGGGAGGACACAATGAGCAGTTCTTC. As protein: CAAHGGGHNEQFF.

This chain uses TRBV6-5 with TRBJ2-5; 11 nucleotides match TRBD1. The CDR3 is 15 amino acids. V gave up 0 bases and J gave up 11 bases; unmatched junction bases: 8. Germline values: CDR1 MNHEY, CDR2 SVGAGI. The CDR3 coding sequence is TGTGCCAGCAGTTACTCCACCGGGACAGGGGGAAAGCAGTACTTC. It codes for CASSYSTGTGGKQYF.

The CDR3 DNA is TGCAGTGCTAGAGGGGGTTTGAAAAAGGGCAGCGGCTACACCTTC. Translation: CSARGGLKKGSGYTF. The rearrangement links TRBV20-1 to TRBJ1-2; D not certain. V lost 1 base and J 8 bases, leaving 20 bases between the germline ends. Germline V gene sequence: CDR1 DFQATT, CDR2 SNEGSKA (reference sequence). This CDR3 is 15 amino acids long.

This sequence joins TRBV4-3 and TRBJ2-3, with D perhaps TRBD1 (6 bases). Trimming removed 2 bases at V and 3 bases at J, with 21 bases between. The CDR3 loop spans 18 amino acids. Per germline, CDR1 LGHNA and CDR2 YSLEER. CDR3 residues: CASSQLSGQKKSTDTQYF. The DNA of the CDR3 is TGCGCCAGCAGCCAACTATCCGGACAGAAGAAAAGTACAGATACGCAGTATTTT.

CDR3 amino acids: CASNHSGVHNEQFF. CDR3 sequence (DNA): TGTGCCAGCAATCATTCGGGGGTCCACAATGAGCAGTTCTTC. J is TRBJ2-1 and V is TRBV21-1; TRBD1, the D gene given by the table, was not confirmed from the DNA. TRBV21-1 is described as a pseudogene. This CDR3 is built from 14 residues.

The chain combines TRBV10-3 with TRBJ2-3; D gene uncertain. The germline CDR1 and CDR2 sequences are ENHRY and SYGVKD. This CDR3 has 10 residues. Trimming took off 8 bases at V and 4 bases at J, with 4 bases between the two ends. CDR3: CAIRSDTQYF. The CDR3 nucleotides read TGTGCCATCCGATCAGATACGCAGTATTTT.

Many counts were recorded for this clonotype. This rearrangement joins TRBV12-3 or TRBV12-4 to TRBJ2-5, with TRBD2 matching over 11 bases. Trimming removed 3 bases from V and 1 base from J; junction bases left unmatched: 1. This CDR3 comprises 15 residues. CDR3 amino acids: CASSLGLAVQETQYF. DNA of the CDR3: TGTGCCAGCAGTTTGGGACTAGCGGTCCAAGAGACCCAGTACTTC.

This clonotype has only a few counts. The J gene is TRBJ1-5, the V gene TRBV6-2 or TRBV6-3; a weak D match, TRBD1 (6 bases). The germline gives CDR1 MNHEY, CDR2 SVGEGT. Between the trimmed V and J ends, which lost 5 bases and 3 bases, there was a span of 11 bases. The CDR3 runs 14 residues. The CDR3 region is CASSRTGTNQPQHF. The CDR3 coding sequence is TGTGCCAGCAGTCGTACAGGGACCAATCAGCCCCAGCATTTT.

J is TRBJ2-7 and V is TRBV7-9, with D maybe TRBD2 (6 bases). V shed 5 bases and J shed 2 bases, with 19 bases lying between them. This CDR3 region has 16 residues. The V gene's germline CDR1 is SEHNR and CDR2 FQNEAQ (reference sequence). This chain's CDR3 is CASSPTAAGLPYEQYF. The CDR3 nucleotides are TGTGCCAGCAGCCCGACGGCAGCGGGCCTTCCCTACGAGCAGTACTTC.

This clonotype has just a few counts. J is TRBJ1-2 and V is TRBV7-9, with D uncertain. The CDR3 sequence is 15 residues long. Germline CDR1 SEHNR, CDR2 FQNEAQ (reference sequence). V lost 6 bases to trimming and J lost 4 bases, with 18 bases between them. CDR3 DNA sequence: TGTGCCAGCAGGACTAGCGAGAGAGGCGGCTATGGCTACACCTTC. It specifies CASRTSERGGYGYTF.

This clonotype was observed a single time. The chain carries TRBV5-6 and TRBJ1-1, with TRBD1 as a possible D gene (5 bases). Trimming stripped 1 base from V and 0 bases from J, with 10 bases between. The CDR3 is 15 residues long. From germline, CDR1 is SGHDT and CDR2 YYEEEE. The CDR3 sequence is CASSLFAGLNTEAFF. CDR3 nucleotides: TGTGCCAGCAGCTTGTTCGCAGGGCTGAACACTGAAGCTTTCTTT. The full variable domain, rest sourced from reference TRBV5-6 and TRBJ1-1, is DAGVTQSPTHLIKTRGQQVTLRCSPKSGHDTVSWYQQALGQGPQFIFQYYEEEERQRGNFPDRFSGHQFPNYSSELNVNALLLGDSALYLCASSLFAGLNTEAFFGQGTRLTVV.

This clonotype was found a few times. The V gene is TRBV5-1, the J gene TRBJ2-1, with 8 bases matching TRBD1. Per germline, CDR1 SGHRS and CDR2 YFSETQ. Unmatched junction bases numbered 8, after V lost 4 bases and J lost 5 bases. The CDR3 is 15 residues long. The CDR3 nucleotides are TGCGCCAGCAGCACGCTCGGACAGGGCGACAATGAGCAGTTCTTC. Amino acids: CASSTLGQGDNEQFF. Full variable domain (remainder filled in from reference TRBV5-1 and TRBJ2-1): KAGVTQTPRYLIKTRGQQVTLSCSPISGHRSVSWYQQTPGQGLQFLFEYFSETQRNKGNFPGRFSGRQFSNSRSEMNVSTLELGDSALYLCASSTLGQGDNEQFFGPGTRLTVL.

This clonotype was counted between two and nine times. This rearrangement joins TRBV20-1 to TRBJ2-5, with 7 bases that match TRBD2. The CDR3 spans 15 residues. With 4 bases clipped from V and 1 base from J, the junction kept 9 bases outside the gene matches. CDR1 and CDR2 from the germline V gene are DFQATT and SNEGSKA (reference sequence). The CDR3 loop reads CSAIVSGRTQETQYF. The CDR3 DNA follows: TGCAGTGCTATAGTTAGCGGGCGGACCCAAGAGACCCAGTACTTC.

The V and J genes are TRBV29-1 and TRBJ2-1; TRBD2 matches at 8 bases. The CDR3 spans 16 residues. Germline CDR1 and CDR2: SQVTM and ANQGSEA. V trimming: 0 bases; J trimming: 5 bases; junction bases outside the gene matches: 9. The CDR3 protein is CSVEDLRGGPDNEQFF. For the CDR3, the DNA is TGCAGCGTTGAAGATCTCCGGGGGGGACCCGACAATGAGCAGTTCTTC.

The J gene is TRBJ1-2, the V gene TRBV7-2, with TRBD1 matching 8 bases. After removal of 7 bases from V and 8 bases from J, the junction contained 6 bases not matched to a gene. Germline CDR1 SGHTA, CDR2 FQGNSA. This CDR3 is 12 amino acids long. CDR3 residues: CASTTDRVGYTF. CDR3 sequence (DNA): TGTGCCAGCACCACGGACAGGGTCGGCTACACCTTC.

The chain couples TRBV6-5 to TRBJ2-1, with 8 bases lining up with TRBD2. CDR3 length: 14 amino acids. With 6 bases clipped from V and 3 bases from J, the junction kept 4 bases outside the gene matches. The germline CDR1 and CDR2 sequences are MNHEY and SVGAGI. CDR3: CASRRREVYNEQFF. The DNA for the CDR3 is TGTGCCAGCAGAAGGCGGGAGGTCTACAATGAGCAGTTCTTC.

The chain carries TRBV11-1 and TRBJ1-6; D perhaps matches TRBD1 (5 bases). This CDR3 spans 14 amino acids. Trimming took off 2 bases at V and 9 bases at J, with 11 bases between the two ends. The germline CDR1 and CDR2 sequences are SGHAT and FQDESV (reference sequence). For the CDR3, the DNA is TGTGCCAGCAGCTTACAGGGTCGGGGTTCACCCCTCCACTTT. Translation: CASSLQGRGSPLHF.

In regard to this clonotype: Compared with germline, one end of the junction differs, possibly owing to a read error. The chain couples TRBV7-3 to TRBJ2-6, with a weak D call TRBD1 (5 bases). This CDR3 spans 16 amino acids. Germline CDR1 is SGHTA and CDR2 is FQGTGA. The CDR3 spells CASSLGWEFGANVPTF. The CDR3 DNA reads TGTGCCAGCAGCTTAGGGTGGGAATTTGGGGCCAACGTCCCGACTTTC.